A single sample is the source of the 9 T cell receptor beta chains below, sequenced in a study of cytomegalovirus exposure and HLA in healthy donors. The study ran its PCR with 60 Vbeta and 13 Jbeta primers. The assay was immunoSEQ multiplex PCR, and TCRdb's table has in-frame clones only and misses some. The sample comprises approximately 84,000 clones, around 80% of which are singletons, and 2% to 2.5% rests with the top ten. Material: PBMCs. The source is a man aged 40-55 years in good health and CMV-seronegative.

The chain joins TRBV5-1 to TRBJ2-3; D might be TRBD1 (5 bases). V shed 4 bases and J shed 9 bases, with 12 bases lying between them. This CDR3 region has 12 residues. The V gene's germline CDR1 is SGHRS and CDR2 YFSETQ. CDR3 amino acids: CASSVPGNTQYF. Written as DNA, the CDR3 is TGCGCCAGCAGCGTCCCAGGGAACACGCAGTATTTT.

V is TRBV27 and J is TRBJ1-2; perhaps TRBD1 as D (5 bases). This CDR3 comprises 14 residues. Germline CDR1 MNHEY, CDR2 SMNVEV (reference sequence). The V gene lost 7 bases and the J gene lost 1 base, with 13 bases spanning the gap. Here the CDR3 DNA reads TGTGCCAGCACCTTCATCGGGGGTAACTATGGCTACACCTTC. Amino acids: CASTFIGGNYGYTF.

The chain links TRBV28 to TRBJ2-1, with D tentatively TRBD2 (5 bases). CDR1 is MDHEN and CDR2 is SYDVKM in the germline V gene. V was clipped by 1 base and J by 8 bases, with 9 bases between them. The CDR3 is made up of 13 amino acids. DNA for the CDR3: TGTGCCAGCAGTTTATACGGAGGAGATGAGCAGTTCTTC. Encoded protein: CASSLYGGDEQFF.

This chain uses TRBV7-3 with TRBJ2-1, with D maybe TRBD1 (5 bases). Germline CDR1 reads SGHTA; CDR2 reads FQGTGA. The ends were cut back, 0 bases at V and 9 bases at J, with 12 bases in the middle. The CDR3 is 14 residues long. The CDR3 region has the DNA TGTGCCAGCAGCTTAACAGGGGTGGATGGTGAGCAGTTCTTC. It specifies CASSLTGVDGEQFF.

The rearrangement joins TRBV29-1 to TRBJ1-1; D is uncertain. The CDR3 has 11 residues. Trimming shortened V by 7 bases and J by 1 base, and 7 bases separated the two germline ends. Germline V lookup: CDR1 SQVTM, CDR2 ANQGSEA. The CDR3 protein is CSAIENTEAFF. DNA for the CDR3: TGCAGCGCAATAGAGAACACTGAAGCTTTCTTT.

V usage is TRBV28 and J usage is TRBJ1-2; D possibly corresponds to TRBD1 (6 bases). V gave up 5 bases and J gave up 7 bases, with 17 bases separating them. Germline V gene sequence: CDR1 MDHEN, CDR2 SYDVKM. This CDR3 comprises 14 residues. In nucleotides, the CDR3 is TGTGCCAGCAGTGCCCACCGCAGGGGTAGTGGCTACACCTTC. Translation: CASSAHRRGSGYTF.

Concerning this clone: Other DNA variants within this sample encode the same CDR3. The chain recombines TRBV19 with TRBJ1-5; TRBD1 agrees at 10 bases. The CDR3 loop spans 14 amino acids. The V and J ends lost 6 bases and 2 bases, in that order; junction bases with no gene match: 1. Germline V gene lookup returns CDR1 LNHDA and CDR2 SQIVND (reference sequence). Written as DNA, the CDR3 is TGTGCCAGTAGCGGGACAGGGGGCAATCAGCCCCAGCATTTT. This translates into CASSGTGGNQPQHF.

This rearrangement joins TRBV7-9 to TRBJ1-6; D gene uncertain. This CDR3 comprises 18 residues. V lost 5 bases to trimming and J lost 0 bases, with 17 bases between them. In germline, CDR1 is SEHNR, CDR2 FQNEAQ (reference sequence). The CDR3 DNA follows: TGTGCCAGCAGCGCCTACCGACACCAGAGCTCCTATAATTCACCCCTCCACTTT. Translation gives CASSAYRHQSSYNSPLHF.

The V call is TRBV30, the J call TRBJ2-7; TRBD1 aligns across 9 bases. This CDR3 is built from 13 residues. J was trimmed by 5 bases and V by 1 base; bases with no gene match: 3. The germline V gene has CDR1 GTSNPN and CDR2 SVGIG (reference sequence). CDR3: CAWSEQGADEQYF. The CDR3 nucleotides read TGTGCCTGGAGTGAACAGGGGGCTGACGAGCAGTACTTC.